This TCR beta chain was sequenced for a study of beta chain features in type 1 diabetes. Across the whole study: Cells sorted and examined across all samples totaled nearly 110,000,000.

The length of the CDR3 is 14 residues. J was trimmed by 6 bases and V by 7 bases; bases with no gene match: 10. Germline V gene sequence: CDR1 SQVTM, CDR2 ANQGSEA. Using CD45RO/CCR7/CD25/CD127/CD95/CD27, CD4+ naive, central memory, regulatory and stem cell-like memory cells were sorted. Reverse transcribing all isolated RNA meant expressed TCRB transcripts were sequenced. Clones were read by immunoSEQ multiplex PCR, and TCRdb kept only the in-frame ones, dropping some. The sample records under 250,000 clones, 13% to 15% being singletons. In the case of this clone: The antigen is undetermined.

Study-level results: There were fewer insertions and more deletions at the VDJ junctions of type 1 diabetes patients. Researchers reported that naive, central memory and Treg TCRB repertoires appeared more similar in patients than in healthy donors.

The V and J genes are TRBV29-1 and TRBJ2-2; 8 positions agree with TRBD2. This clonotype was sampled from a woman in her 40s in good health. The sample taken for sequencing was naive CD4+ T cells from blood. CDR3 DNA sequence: TGCAGCGGAAGGTCAGGGCGGGGGGCCGGGGAGCTGTTTTTT. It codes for CSGRSGRGAGELFF.